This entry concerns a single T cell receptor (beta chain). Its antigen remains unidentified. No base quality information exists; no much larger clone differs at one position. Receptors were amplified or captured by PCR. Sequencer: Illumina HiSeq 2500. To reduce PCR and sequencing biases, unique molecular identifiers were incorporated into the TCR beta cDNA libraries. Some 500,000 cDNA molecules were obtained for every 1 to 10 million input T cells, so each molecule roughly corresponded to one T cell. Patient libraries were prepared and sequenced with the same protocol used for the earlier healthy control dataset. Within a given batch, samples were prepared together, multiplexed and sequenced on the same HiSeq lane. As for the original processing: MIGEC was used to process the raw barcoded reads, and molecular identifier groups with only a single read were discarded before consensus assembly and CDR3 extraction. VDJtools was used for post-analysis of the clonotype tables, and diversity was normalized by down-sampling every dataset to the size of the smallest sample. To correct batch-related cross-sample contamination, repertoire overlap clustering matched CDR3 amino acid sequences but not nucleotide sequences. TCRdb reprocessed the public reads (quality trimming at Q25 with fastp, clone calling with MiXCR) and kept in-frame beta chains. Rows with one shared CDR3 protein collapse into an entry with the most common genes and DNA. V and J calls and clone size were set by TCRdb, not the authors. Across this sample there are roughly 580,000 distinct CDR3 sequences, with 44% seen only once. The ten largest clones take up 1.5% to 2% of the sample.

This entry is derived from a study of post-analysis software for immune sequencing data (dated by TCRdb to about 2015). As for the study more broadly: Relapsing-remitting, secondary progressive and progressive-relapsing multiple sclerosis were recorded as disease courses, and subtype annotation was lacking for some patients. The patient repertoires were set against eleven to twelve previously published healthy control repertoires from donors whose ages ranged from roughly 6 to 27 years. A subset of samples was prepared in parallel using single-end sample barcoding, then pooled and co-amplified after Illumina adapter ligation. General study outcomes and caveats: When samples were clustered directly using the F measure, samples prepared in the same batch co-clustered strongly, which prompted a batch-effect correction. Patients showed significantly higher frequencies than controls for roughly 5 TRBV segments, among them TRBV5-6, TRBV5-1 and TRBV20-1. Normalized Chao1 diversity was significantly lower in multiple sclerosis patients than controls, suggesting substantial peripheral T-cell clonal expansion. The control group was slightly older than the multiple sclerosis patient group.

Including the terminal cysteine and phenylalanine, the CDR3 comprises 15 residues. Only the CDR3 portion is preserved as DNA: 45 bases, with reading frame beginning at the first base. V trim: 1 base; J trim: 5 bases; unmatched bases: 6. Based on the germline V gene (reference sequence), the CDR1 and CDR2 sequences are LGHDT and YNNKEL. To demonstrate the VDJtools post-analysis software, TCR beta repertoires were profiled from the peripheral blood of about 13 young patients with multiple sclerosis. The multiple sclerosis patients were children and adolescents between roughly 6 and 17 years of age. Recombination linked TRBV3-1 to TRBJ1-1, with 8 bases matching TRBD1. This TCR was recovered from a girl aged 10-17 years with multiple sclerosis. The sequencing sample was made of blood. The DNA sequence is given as TGTGCCAGCAGCCAAGTCCCAGGGGGCGCAACTGAAGCTTTCTTT. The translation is CASSQVPGGATEAFF.